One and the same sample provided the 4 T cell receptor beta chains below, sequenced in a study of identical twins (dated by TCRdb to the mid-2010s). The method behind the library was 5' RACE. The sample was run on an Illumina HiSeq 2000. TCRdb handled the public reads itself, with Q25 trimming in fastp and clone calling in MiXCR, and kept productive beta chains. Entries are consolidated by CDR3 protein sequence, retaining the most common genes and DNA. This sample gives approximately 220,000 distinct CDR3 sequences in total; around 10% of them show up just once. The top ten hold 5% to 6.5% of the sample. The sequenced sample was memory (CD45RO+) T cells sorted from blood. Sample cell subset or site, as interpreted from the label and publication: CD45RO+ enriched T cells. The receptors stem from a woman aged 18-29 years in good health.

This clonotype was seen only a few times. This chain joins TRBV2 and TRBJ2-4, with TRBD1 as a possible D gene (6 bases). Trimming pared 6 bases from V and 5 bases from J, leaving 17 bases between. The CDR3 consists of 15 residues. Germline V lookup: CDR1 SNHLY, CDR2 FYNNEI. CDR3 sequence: CASSPRTASQNIQYF. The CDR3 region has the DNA TGTGCCAGCAGCCCGAGGACAGCCAGTCAAAACATTCAGTACTTC.

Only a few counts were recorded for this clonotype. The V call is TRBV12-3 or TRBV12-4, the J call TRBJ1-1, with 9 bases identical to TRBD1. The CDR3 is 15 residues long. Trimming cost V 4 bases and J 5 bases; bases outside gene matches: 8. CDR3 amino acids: CASSWGGQGETEAFF. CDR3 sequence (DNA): TGTGCCAGCAGTTGGGGGGGACAGGGAGAAACTGAAGCTTTCTTT.

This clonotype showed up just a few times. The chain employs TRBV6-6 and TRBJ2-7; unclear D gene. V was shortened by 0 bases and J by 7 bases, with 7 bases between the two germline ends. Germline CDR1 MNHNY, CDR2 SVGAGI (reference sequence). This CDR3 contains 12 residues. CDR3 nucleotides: TGTGCCAGCAGTTACTCGAAAGGGGAGCAGTACTTC. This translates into CASSYSKGEQYF.

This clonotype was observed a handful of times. The CDR3: CASSYSSRGVPSYEQYF. The CDR3 nucleotides read TGTGCCAGCAGTTACTCGTCTCGGGGAGTTCCAAGTTACGAGCAGTACTTC. The gene calls are TRBV6-2 or TRBV6-3 and TRBJ2-7, with a weak D call TRBD2 (5 bases). V lost 0 bases to trimming and J lost 4 bases, with 19 bases between them. Germline CDR1 is MNHEY and CDR2 is SVGEGT. This CDR3 region has 17 residues.